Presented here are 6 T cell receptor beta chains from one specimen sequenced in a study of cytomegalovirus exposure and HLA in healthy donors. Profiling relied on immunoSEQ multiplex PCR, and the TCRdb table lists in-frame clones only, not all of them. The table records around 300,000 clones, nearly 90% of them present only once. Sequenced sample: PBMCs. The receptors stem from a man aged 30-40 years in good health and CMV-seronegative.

Here the CDR3 reads CASSEVAGTSNQPQHF. In DNA, the CDR3 is TGTGCCAGCAGTGAAGTGGCAGGCACTAGCAATCAGCCCCAGCATTTT. J is TRBJ1-5 and V is TRBV6-1; D is undetermined. The V gene lost 1 base and the J gene lost 0 bases, with 10 bases spanning the gap. The CDR3 has 16 residues. The germline V gene encodes CDR1 MNHNS and CDR2 SASEGT.

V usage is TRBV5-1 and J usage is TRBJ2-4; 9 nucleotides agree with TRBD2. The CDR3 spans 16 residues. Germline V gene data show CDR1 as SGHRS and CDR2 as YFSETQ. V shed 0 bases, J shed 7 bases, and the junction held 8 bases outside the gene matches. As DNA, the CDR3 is TGCGCCAGCAGCTTGGGTGTTAGCGGGGGATCGAACATTCAGTACTTC. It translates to CASSLGVSGGSNIQYF.

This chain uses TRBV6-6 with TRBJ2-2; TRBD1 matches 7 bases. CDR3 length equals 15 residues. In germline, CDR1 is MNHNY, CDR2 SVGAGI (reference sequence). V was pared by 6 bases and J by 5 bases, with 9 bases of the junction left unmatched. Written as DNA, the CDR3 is TGTGCCAGCAGAGAAGAGGGGGCTGGTACCGGGGAGCTGTTTTTT. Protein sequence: CASREEGAGTGELFF.

The CDR3: CASSFGTGVGQPQHF. The CDR3 nucleotides read TGTGCCAGCAGTTTCGGGACAGGGGTAGGACAGCCCCAGCATTTT. The J gene is TRBJ1-5, the V gene TRBV27, with 10 nucleotides matching TRBD1. CDR1 and CDR2 (germline): MNHEY, SMNVEV (reference sequence). The CDR3 runs 15 residues. The V segment lost 3 bases and the J segment 7 bases; nucleotides outside the gene matches: 6.

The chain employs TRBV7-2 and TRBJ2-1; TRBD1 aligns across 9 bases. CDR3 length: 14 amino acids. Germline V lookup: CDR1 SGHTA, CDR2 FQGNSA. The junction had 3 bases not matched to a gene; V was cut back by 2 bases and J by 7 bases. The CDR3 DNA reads TGTGCCAGCAGCTTAACAGGGGGCGGAAATGAGCAGTTCTTC. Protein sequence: CASSLTGGGNEQFF.

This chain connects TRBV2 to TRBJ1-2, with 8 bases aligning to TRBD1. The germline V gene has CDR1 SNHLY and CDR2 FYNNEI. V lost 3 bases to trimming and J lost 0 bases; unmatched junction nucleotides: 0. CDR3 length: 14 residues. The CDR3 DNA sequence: TGTGCCAGCAGTGAGGACAGGGCTAACTATGGCTACACCTTC. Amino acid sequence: CASSEDRANYGYTF.